In this sample, the clone carrying this T cell receptor (beta chain) turned up once. The target antigen is unknown. It was with 60 Vbeta and 13 Jbeta primers that the PCR ran. Method: immunoSEQ multiplex PCR; TCRdb's copy keeps in-frame clones and lacks some. This sample yields about 150,000 clones, of which approximately 78% are seen a single time; about 4.1% belongs to the top ten. This sample is drawn from a study of cytomegalovirus exposure and HLA in healthy donors. Study-wide results and limits: Associated with HLA alleles at 0.05 false discovery rate in a later analysis were 16,951 TCR beta sequences. Researchers left out some V segments, among them TRBV6-2 and TRBV6-3, as indistinguishable.

This CDR3 is 16 amino acids long. V gave up 0 bases and J gave up 6 bases; unmatched junction bases: 5. Germline assignment: CDR1 SGHVS and CDR2 FNYEAQ. V gene TRBV7-6 combines with J gene TRBJ2-2; 9 bases line up with TRBD2. This TCR was sampled from a woman aged 40-49 years in good health and CMV-seropositive. The source material was PBMCs. The CDR3 spells CASSLASGSTAGELFF. The CDR3 region has the DNA TGTGCCAGCAGCTTAGCTAGCGGGAGTACAGCCGGGGAGCTGTTTTTT. The entire variable domain, with the rest obtained from reference TRBV7-6 and TRBJ2-2, is as follows: GAGVSQSPRYKVTKRGQDVALRCDPISGHVSLYWYRQALGQGPEFLTYFNYEAQQDKSGLPNDRFSAERPEGSISTLTIQRTEQRDSAMYRCASSLASGSTAGELFFGEGSRLTVL.